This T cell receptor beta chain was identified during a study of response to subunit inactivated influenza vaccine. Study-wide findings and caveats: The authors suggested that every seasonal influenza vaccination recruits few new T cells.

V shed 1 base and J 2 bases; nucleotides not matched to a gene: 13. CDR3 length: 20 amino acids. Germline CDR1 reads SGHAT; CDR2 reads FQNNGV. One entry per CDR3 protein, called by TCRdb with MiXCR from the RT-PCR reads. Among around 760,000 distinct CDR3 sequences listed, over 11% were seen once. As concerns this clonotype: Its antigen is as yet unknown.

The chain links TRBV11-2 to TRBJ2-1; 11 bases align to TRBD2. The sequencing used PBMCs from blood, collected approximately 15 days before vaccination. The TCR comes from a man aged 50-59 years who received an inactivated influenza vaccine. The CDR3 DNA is TGTGCCAGCAGCTTAGTTTCTAGCGGGGGGTCCGCACGCACCTACAATGAGCAGTTCTTC. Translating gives CASSLVSSGGSARTYNEQFF.